The clone carrying this T cell receptor beta chain was seen a few times. The sample belongs to a study of T cells in Graves' hyperthyroidism and ophthalmopathy. Authors of the study amplified TCR beta CDR3 regions from RNA transcripts. A set of HTBI primers served as the primers for a first-round RT-PCR of the TCR CDR3. TCRdb reprocessed the multiplex PCR reads via MiXCR and lists one record per CDR3 protein. The sample lists roughly 640,000 distinct CDR3 sequences, roughly 15% occurring once. The sequenced sample consisted of blood. The receptor comes from a woman aged 35 to 49 with Graves' ophthalmopathy.

The CDR3 loop is CASSTYTGTSGYTF. In nucleotides, the CDR3 is TGTGCCAGCTCAACTTACACGGGAACCTCGGGCTACACCTTC. The chain joins TRBV18 to TRBJ1-2; D gene unclear. CDR3 length: 14 amino acids. Germline assignment: CDR1 KGHSH and CDR2 LQKENI. V dropped 5 bases and J dropped 8 bases, with 18 bases sitting between them.